A selection of T cell receptor beta chains follows, all from one sample in a study of glioma-infiltrating T cells. MiXCR, applied by TCRdb to the multiplex PCR reads, yields one record per CDR3 protein. The profile shows about 3,900 distinct CDR3 sequences, about 28% of them singletons. What was sequenced was glioma tissue, nonneoplastic brain tissue, or PBMCs (not recorded which). The receptors originated from a human donor with low-grade glioma or glioblastoma, undergoing nonglioma brain surgery, or in good health (not recorded which). Each CDR3 is given with its conserved first and last residue. The order of the fields is J gene, clone size, D gene, V gene, CDR3 DNA, CDR3 protein. D genes are given only for firm matches. Size is omitted from some rows. Given values are once, few, many or a class for expanded clones.

>TRBJ2-7|NA|NA|TRBV5-1
TGCGCCAGCAGTTTGGGGCCAGGCTCCTACGAGCAGTACTTC
CASSLGPGSYEQYF
>TRBJ2-5|NA|NA|TRBV29-1
TGCAGCGCCGGACTCGAGACCCAGTACTTC
CSAGLETQYF
>TRBJ2-3|medium-sized|NA|TRBV6-1
TGTGCCAGCAGTGAAGCCACTACCACAGATACGCAGTATTTT
CASSEATTTDTQYF
>TRBJ2-7|medium-sized|TRBD1|TRBV6-1
TGTGCCAGCAGACCCACGGGACAGGGAATCGACGAGCAGTACTTC
CASRPTGQGIDEQYF
>TRBJ2-7|medium-sized|TRBD1|TRBV4-3
TGCGCCAGCAGCCAAGATCGGGACAGGGGCGAGCAGTACTTC
CASSQDRDRGEQYF
>TRBJ1-6|many|NA|TRBV7-6
TGTGCCAGCAGTAGGAGTGCCAACTATAATTCACCCCTCCACTTT
CASSRSANYNSPLHF
>TRBJ1-5|medium-sized|NA|TRBV15
TGTGCCACCAGCAGTAGACAGACGGGTCAGCCCCAGCATTTT
CATSSRQTGQPQHF
>TRBJ2-1|NA|NA|TRBV11-3
TGTGCCAGCAGCTTGAGTCGGGGGGCGTACAGTGAGCAGTTCTTC
CASSLSRGAYSEQFF
>TRBJ2-5|medium-sized|NA|TRBV20-1
TGCAGTGCTGCTTGGGAGGCCTCTCCCTCGGGGGAGACCCAGTACTTC
CSAAWEASPSGETQYF
>TRBJ2-7|many|NA|TRBV12-3/TRBV12-4
TGTGCCAGCAGTTCTGAATACGAGCAGTACTTC
CASSSEYEQYF
>TRBJ2-7|large|NA|TRBV4-3
TGCGCCAGCAGCCAGAATATAGGACAGTCCTACGAGCAGTACTTC
CASSQNIGQSYEQYF
>TRBJ2-1|medium-sized|NA|TRBV27
TGTGCCAGCAGTACCGGGAGTGGTACATACAATGAGCAGTTCTTC
CASSTGSGTYNEQFF
>TRBJ1-5|medium-sized|NA|TRBV7-9
TGTGCCAGCAGCGGGGGGGGGGGGAGCAATCAGCCCCAGCATTTT
CASSGGGGSNQPQHF
>TRBJ1-3|medium-sized|NA|TRBV6-1
TGTGCCAGCAGACACTCTGGGGGAGCGGTGGGCTCTGGAAACACCATATATTTT
CASRHSGGAVGSGNTIYF
>TRBJ1-6|many|NA|TRBV3-1
TGTGCCAGCAGCCCCCGGGACTCCTATAATTCACCCCTCCACTTT
CASSPRDSYNSPLHF
>TRBJ2-1|medium-sized|NA|TRBV6-2/TRBV6-3
TGTGCCAGGCCGGTTCTTCAAGGAGGGAGCTCCTACAATGAGCAGTTCTTC
CARPVLQGGSSYNEQFF
>TRBJ2-3|medium-sized|NA|TRBV29-1
TGCAGCGTTAACCGAGGAGATACGCAGTATTTT
CSVNRGDTQYF
>TRBJ2-3|large|NA|TRBV6-1
TGTGCCAGCAGGACCCTTTACAGCACAGATACGCAGTATTTT
CASRTLYSTDTQYF
>TRBJ1-2|many|TRBD1|TRBV18
TGTGCCAGCTCACCTTTACAGGGGGAGGTTGGCTACACCTTC
CASSPLQGEVGYTF
>TRBJ2-5|medium-sized|NA|TRBV6-2/TRBV6-3
TGTGCCAGCAGTTACGGAGGGGGAGAGACCCAGTACTTC
CASSYGGGETQYF
>TRBJ1-5|NA|NA|TRBV5-1
TGCGCCAGCAGCTCCGAGGGCAATCAGCCCCAGCATTTT
CASSSEGNQPQHF
>TRBJ1-1|medium-sized|NA|TRBV7-2
TGTGCCAGCAGCTTCCAGAGGAACACTGAAGCTTTCTTT
CASSFQRNTEAFF
>TRBJ2-1|many|TRBD2|TRBV9
TGTGCCAGCAGCGCGGGGGGGAAGACCCCTAGCAATGAGCAGTTCTTC
CASSAGGKTPSNEQFF
>TRBJ1-1|medium-sized|NA|TRBV6-6
TGTGCCAGCAGTTACTCCTTGGGAGTCGATCTTGACACTGAAGCTTTCTTT
CASSYSLGVDLDTEAFF
>TRBJ2-7|NA|NA|TRBV6-6
TGTGCCATTAGGGAGGAGCTAGCCTACGAGCAGTACTTC
CAIREELAYEQYF
>TRBJ2-1|few|TRBD2|TRBV7-3
TGTGCCAGCAGCCCACGAGGGGCTAGCGGGGGCAATGAGCAGTTCTTC
CASSPRGASGGNEQFF
>TRBJ2-3|many|TRBD2|TRBV4-3
TGCGCCAGCAGCCAAGAGCTAGCGGGGGGACCAAGCACAGATACGCAGTATTTT
CASSQELAGGPSTDTQYF